The clone carrying this T cell receptor beta chain was seen a handful of times. The data belong to a study of T-cell memory formation after mild COVID-19. One entry per CDR3 protein, called by TCRdb with MiXCR from the 5' RACE reads. The table has approximately 340,000 distinct CDR3 sequences, around 15% seen once. The CDR3 runs to 15 residues. The V gene's germline CDR1 is SGHRS and CDR2 YFSETQ. The ends lost 2 bases at V and 6 bases at J; junction bases unmatched: 7. The chain joins TRBV5-1 to TRBJ2-1, with 8 nucleotides matching TRBD2. The TCR was taken from a man aged 18-30 years who had mild COVID-19 (a few samples of this study predate the infection). Cell type and time point are not known. Sequencing was carried out using PBMCs or a T cell subset sorted from them (not recorded which). The CDR3 coding sequence is TGCGCCAGCAGCTTTGCGGGGGGAGGACTCAATGAGCAGTTCTTC. It is translated as CASSFAGGGLNEQFF.